Listed here are 27 T cell receptor beta chains from one sample, sequenced in a study of PD-L1 blockade in urothelial cancer. Here immunoSEQ multiplex PCR was the method, and the copy in TCRdb shows in-frame clones only, minus some. This table holds some 50,000 clones, approximately 88% found once. The source was PBMCs, collected around atezolizumab (anti-PD-L1) treatment. Source of these receptors: a man older than 75 with urothelial cancer.

The genes are TRBV19 and TRBJ1-5; 7 bases match TRBD1. The germline V gene encodes CDR1 LNHDA and CDR2 SQIVND (reference sequence). The trim removed 6 bases at V and 7 bases at J, leaving 12 bases unmatched. The CDR3 has 15 residues. Here the CDR3 reads CASRSDRAHYQPQHF. CDR3 in DNA: TGTGCCAGTAGATCCGACAGGGCCCATTACCAGCCCCAGCATTTT.

This rearrangement joins TRBV5-6 to TRBJ2-7; 8 nucleotides agree with TRBD2. V trimming: 0 bases; J trimming: 2 bases; junction bases outside the gene matches: 13. CDR3 length: 18 residues. Per the germline V gene, CDR1 is SGHDT and CDR2 is YYEEEE. CDR3 nucleotide sequence: TGTGCCAGCAGCTTGGGCCGACCCGCCGGGACTAGAACCTACGAGCAGTACTTC. This translates into CASSLGRPAGTRTYEQYF.

The chain joins TRBV27 to TRBJ1-1; D possibly corresponds to TRBD1 (5 bases). The V end lost 4 bases, the J end lost 2 bases, and 17 bases lay between the germline ends. Per germline, CDR1 MNHEY and CDR2 SMNVEV (reference sequence). CDR3 length equals 16 residues. In DNA, the CDR3 is TGTGCCAGCAGTTCCCCCGGCCAGGGTAGAAACACTGAAGCTTTCTTT. It encodes CASSSPGQGRNTEAFF.

The chain uses TRBV5-6 and TRBJ1-1, with D tentatively TRBD1 (5 bases). In germline, CDR1 is SGHDT, CDR2 YYEEEE. Trimming took 0 bases from V and 6 from J, leaving 12 bases between them. The CDR3 extends over 14 amino acids. The chain's CDR3 is CASSLGGRVAEAFF. The CDR3 DNA reads TGTGCCAGCAGCTTGGGGGGCCGGGTTGCTGAAGCTTTCTTT.

This chain joins TRBV2 and TRBJ2-1, with TRBD1 as a possible D gene (6 bases). Germline V CDR1 and CDR2: SNHLY, FYNNEI. V was clipped by 7 bases and J by 0 bases, with 13 bases between them. This CDR3 has 15 residues. The CDR3 region is CASMTGGTSYNEQFF. CDR3 bases: TGTGCCAGCATGACAGGAGGTACCTCCTACAATGAGCAGTTCTTC.

This clone turned up a few times. V usage is TRBV7-2 and J usage is TRBJ2-5; TRBD2 matches 14 bases. This CDR3 spans 16 amino acids. The germline V gene has CDR1 SGHTA and CDR2 FQGNSA. With V trimmed by 6 bases and J by 9 bases, 12 bases remained unmatched. In DNA, the CDR3 is TGTGCCAGCAGGGCACCGGGACTAGCGGGAGTGGGGGCCCAGTACTTC. Translating gives CASRAPGLAGVGAQYF.

Details on this clone: No DNA is shown, since the ends of the CDR3 on it are uncertain; the CDR3 is the one TCRdb lists. The chain links TRBV6-5 to TRBJ2-1; TRBD2, the D gene given by the table, was not confirmed from the DNA. The CDR3 is 16 amino acids in total, end residues counted. Per the germline V gene, CDR1 is MNHEY and CDR2 is SVGAGI. CDR3 sequence reads: CASSSSTSGSYNEQFF.

CDR3 region: CASSLLSPAANQPQHF. The CDR3 DNA is TGTGCCAGCAGTTTATTATCCCCGGCGGCCAATCAGCCCCAGCATTTT. The rearrangement uses TRBV27 and TRBJ1-5; D is unclear. Trimming pared 1 base from V and 3 bases from J, leaving 13 bases between. Per the germline V gene, CDR1 is MNHEY and CDR2 is SMNVEV (reference sequence). The CDR3 consists of 16 residues.

A few counts support this clone. The genes are TRBV7-2 and TRBJ2-2; D remains unclear. Trimming pared 1 base from V and 3 bases from J, leaving 9 bases between. CDR1 is SGHTA and CDR2 is FQGNSA in the germline V gene. CDR3 size: 15 residues. CDR3 nucleotides: TGTGCCAGCAGCTTAGTGAGAGGCTACACCGGGGAGCTGTTTTTT. Translating it yields CASSLVRGYTGELFF.

The chain recombines TRBV6-5 with TRBJ1-1, with unresolved D. The CDR3 extends over 14 amino acids. Germline loops: CDR1 MNHEY, CDR2 SVGAGI. Trimming shortened V by 6 bases and J by 5 bases, and 16 bases separated the two germline ends. CDR3 DNA: TGTGCCAGCAGATCCCCCCGGAGAGAAACTGAAGCTTTCTTT. It codes for CASRSPRRETEAFF.

CDR3 amino acids: CASSGQGSGELFF. In nucleotides, the CDR3 is TGTGCCAGCAGTGGACAGGGGTCCGGGGAGCTGTTTTTT. This chain joins TRBV28 and TRBJ2-2, with 9 bases that match TRBD1. Germline V gene data show CDR1 as MDHEN and CDR2 as SYDVKM. This CDR3 is built from 13 residues. V lost 5 bases and J lost 6; bases outside the gene matches: 1.

The V call is TRBV27, the J call TRBJ1-6; 7 bases match TRBD1. Germline V gene sequence: CDR1 MNHEY, CDR2 SMNVEV (reference sequence). This CDR3 is 14 amino acids long. Losses at the gene ends were 4 bases for V and 10 bases for J; bases not matched to a gene: 7. The CDR3: CASSSTGVGSPLHF. The CDR3 region has the DNA TGTGCCAGCAGTTCTACAGGGGTAGGCTCACCCCTCCACTTT.

J is TRBJ2-3 and V is TRBV5-1; D is perhaps TRBD2 (5 bases). Trimming took 4 bases from V and 4 from J, leaving 25 bases between them. Germline-derived CDR1 and CDR2 are SGHRS and YFSETQ. CDR3 length: 18 residues. In DNA, the CDR3 is TGCGCCAGCAGCCACGGCCGCGGGTCGGGCGGGCGGCCAGATACGCAGTATTTT. This translates into CASSHGRGSGGRPDTQYF.

The chain carries TRBV9 and TRBJ2-7; 8 positions agree with TRBD2. Trimming took 0 bases from V and 9 from J; bases not matched to a gene: 8. The V gene's germline CDR1 is SGDLS and CDR2 YYNGEE. This CDR3 has 14 amino acids. CDR3 residues: CASSVGGSGTLQYF. The DNA of the CDR3 is TGTGCCAGCAGCGTAGGGGGTAGCGGGACACTGCAGTACTTC.

The chain uses TRBV28 and TRBJ1-2; 7 bases agree with TRBD1. After removal of 5 bases from V and 0 bases from J, the junction contained 6 bases not matched to a gene. CDR1 is MDHEN and CDR2 is SYDVKM in the germline V gene. The CDR3 contains 15 residues. The CDR3 region has the DNA TGTGCCAGCAGTGTTGGGACAGCTACTAACTATGGCTACACCTTC. Translating gives CASSVGTATNYGYTF.

The J gene is TRBJ1-5, the V gene TRBV27; maybe TRBD1 (5 bases). This CDR3 comprises 17 residues. Trimming removed 1 base from V and 6 bases from J, with 19 bases in between. Germline V lookup: CDR1 MNHEY, CDR2 SMNVEV (reference sequence). CDR3 bases: TGTGCCAGCAGTTTATACTCGAGCAGGGATTCTAGTCAGCCCCAGCATTTT. Its translation: CASSLYSSRDSSQPQHF.

The chain carries TRBV5-1 and TRBJ1-5; no clear D gene. Germline lookup yields CDR1 SGHRS and CDR2 YFSETQ. The CDR3 length is 13 residues. V lost 4 bases to trimming and J lost 10 bases, with 15 bases between them. CDR3 nucleotide sequence: TGCGCCAGCAGCCCAACGGGGATTGAACCCCAGCATTTT. It yields the protein CASSPTGIEPQHF.

The chain is built from TRBV2 and TRBJ1-5; possibly TRBD1 for D (6 bases). The length of the CDR3 is 14 residues. Germline-derived CDR1 and CDR2 are SNHLY and FYNNEI. V lost 4 bases and J 2 bases, leaving 9 bases between the germline ends. In nucleotides, the CDR3 is TGTGCCAGCAGTGGACAGGTCCGCAATCAGCCCCAGCATTTT. Translating gives CASSGQVRNQPQHF.

J is TRBJ2-3 and V is TRBV7-2; weak D call: TRBD1 (6 bases). Looked up from germline, CDR1 is SGHTA and CDR2 is FQGNSA. V gave up 3 bases and J gave up 5 bases, with 12 bases separating them. The CDR3 spans 14 residues. CDR3 DNA: TGTGCCAGCAGCTTTGGGCCAGGGGTAGATACGCAGTATTTT. It codes for CASSFGPGVDTQYF.

The chain carries TRBV11-3 and TRBJ2-1, with 13 positions matching TRBD2. Unmatched junction bases numbered 14, after V lost 4 bases and J lost 11 bases. CDR1 and CDR2 (germline): SGHNT, YENEEA. CDR3 size: 17 residues. This CDR3 reads CASSSSGTSGVGHKQFF. CDR3 DNA: TGTGCCAGCAGCTCCAGCGGGACTAGCGGGGTGGGGCATAAGCAGTTCTTC.

This clone appeared once. The rearrangement uses TRBV12-5 and TRBJ2-3, with 7 bases matching TRBD1. Germline assignment: CDR1 LGHNT and CDR2 FRNRAP. The CDR3 has 16 amino acids. Losses at the gene ends were 5 bases for V and 0 bases for J; bases not matched to a gene: 8. In nucleotides, the CDR3 is TGTGCTAGTGGTCGCACGACAGGGTATAGCACAGATACGCAGTATTTT. This gives the protein CASGRTTGYSTDTQYF.

The sample holds one count of this clone. The CDR3 here is CASSSGQRATNEKLFF. The CDR3 DNA reads TGTGCCAGCAGCTCCGGACAGAGAGCAACTAATGAAAAACTGTTTTTT. This chain links TRBV7-9 with TRBJ1-4, with TRBD1 as a possible D gene (6 bases). The CDR3 loop spans 16 amino acids. Trimming removed 4 bases at V and 0 bases at J, with 12 bases between. Germline CDR1 SEHNR, CDR2 FQNEAQ (reference sequence).

The CDR3 here is CASSLGTAQYF. In DNA, the CDR3 is TGTGCCAGCAGCTTGGGTACAGCGCAGTATTTT. J is TRBJ2-3 and V is TRBV5-4; D gene uncertain. Trimming took 0 bases from V and 10 from J, leaving 6 bases between them. Germline CDR1 SGHNT, CDR2 YYREEE (reference sequence). This CDR3 comprises 11 residues.

V gene TRBV6-1 combines with J gene TRBJ1-1; 7 bases match TRBD1. V dropped 6 bases and J dropped 3; count of bases not matched to a gene: 4. The CDR3 extends over 13 amino acids. Per germline, CDR1 MNHNS and CDR2 SASEGT. The CDR3 sequence: CASRDREDTEAFF. The CDR3 DNA reads TGTGCCAGCAGAGACAGGGAGGACACTGAAGCTTTCTTT.

The J gene is TRBJ1-4, the V gene TRBV4-3, with 10 bases identical to TRBD1. The germline V gene has CDR1 LGHNA and CDR2 YSLEER. Losses at the gene ends were 0 bases for V and 8 bases for J; bases not matched to a gene: 0. The CDR3 runs 14 residues. CDR3 bases: TGCGCCAGCAGCCAAGAGACAGGGGGCGAAAAACTGTTTTTT. This codes for CASSQETGGEKLFF.

The chain joins TRBV6-5 to TRBJ2-7; 11 positions agree with TRBD2. The CDR3 spans 15 residues. Germline values: CDR1 MNHEY, CDR2 SVGAGI. J was trimmed by 5 bases and V by 0 bases; bases with no gene match: 3. CDR3 DNA: TGTGCCAGCAGTTACTCTAGCGGGAGGGCCAACGAGCAGTACTTC. Translation gives CASSYSSGRANEQYF.

The chain combines TRBV5-4 with TRBJ1-2; D perhaps matches TRBD1 (5 bases). The CDR3 extends over 16 amino acids. Trimming pared 0 bases from V and 8 bases from J, leaving 20 bases between. From germline, CDR1 is SGHNT and CDR2 YYREEE (reference sequence). CDR3 residues: CASSLEMITPGDGYTF. CDR3 nucleotide sequence: TGTGCCAGCAGCTTGGAGATGATTACCCCGGGGGACGGCTACACCTTC.